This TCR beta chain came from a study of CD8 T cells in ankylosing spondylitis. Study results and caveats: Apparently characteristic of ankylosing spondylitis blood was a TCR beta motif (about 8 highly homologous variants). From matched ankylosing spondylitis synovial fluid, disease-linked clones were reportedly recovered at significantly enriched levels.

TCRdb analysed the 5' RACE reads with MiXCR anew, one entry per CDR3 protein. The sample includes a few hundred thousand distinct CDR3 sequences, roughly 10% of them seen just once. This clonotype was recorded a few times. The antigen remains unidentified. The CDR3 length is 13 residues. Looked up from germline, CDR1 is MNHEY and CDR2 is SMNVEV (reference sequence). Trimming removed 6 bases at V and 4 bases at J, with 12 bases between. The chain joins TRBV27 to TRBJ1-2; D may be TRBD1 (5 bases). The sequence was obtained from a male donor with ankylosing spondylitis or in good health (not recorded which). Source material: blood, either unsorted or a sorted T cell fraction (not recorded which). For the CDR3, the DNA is TGTGCCAGCAGATCAGGGATACTCTATGGCTACACCTTC. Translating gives CASRSGILYGYTF.